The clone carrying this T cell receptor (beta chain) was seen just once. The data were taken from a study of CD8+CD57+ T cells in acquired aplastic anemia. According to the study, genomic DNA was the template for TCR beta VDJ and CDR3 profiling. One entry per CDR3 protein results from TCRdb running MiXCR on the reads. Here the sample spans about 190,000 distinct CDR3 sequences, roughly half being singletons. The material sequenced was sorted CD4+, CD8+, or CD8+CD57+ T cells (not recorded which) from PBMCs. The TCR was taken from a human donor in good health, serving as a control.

The CDR3 nucleotides are TGTGCCAGTAGTATAGGACTACTCCGGGCGACCCCCTACAATGAGCAGTTCTTC. It yields the protein CASSIGLLRATPYNEQFF. The rearrangement links TRBV19 to TRBJ2-1, with a weak D call TRBD2 (5 bases). Germline loops: CDR1 LNHDA, CDR2 SQIVND (reference sequence). Trimming stripped 1 base from V and 2 bases from J, with 18 bases between. The CDR3 totals 18 residues.